The 25 T cell receptor beta chains given below trace back to one sample, sequenced in a study of T cell clusters in autoimmune cytopenias. TRB amplification used roughly 250 ng of peripheral blood genomic DNA. TRB rearrangements were amplified by touch-down multiplex PCR with mixed TRB-A/B primers. Each CDR3 protein gets one entry in TCRdb, which reprocessed the multiplex PCR reads and gives no DNA. The table for this sample gives about 3,900 distinct CDR3 sequences. The same data also contributed to another study, on T cell repertoires in aging, cancer and after chemotherapy.

Sequences were obtained from peripheral blood. Source of these receptors: a human donor in good health.

This clonotype is medium-sized by frequency. V and J are TRBV30 and TRBJ2-3; lacking DNA, the TRBD1 call made by TCRdb goes unchecked. Germline assignment: CDR1 GTSNPN and CDR2 SVGIG (reference sequence). The CDR3 is 14 residues long. This chain's CDR3 is CAWRLSGHTDTQYF.

The rearrangement links TRBV30 to TRBJ1-1; as DNA is missing, the TRBD1 call by TCRdb cannot be tested. Germline CDR1 is GTSNPN and CDR2 is SVGIG (reference sequence). CDR3 length: 13 residues. This chain's CDR3 is CAWSLGPYTEAFF.

J is TRBJ2-5 and V is TRBV7-2; there is no DNA to check the TCRdb D call of TRBD1. The CDR3 sequence is 16 residues long. Germline-derived CDR1 and CDR2 are SGHTA and FQGNSA. CDR3 in amino acids: CASSLSLGSRMETQYF.

This clonotype is classed as medium-sized (0.01 to 0.1%) by frequency. The genes are TRBV13 and TRBJ2-2; TCRdb's D call of TRBD1 is untestable without DNA. This CDR3 region has 15 residues. CDR1 PRHDT and CDR2 FYEKMQ come from the germline V gene (reference sequence). The CDR3 is CASSPRQGLAGELFF.

V usage is TRBV19 and J usage is TRBJ1-5; without DNA, the TCRdb call of TRBD1 cannot be checked. The CDR3 extends over 15 amino acids. Germline loops: CDR1 LNHDA, CDR2 SQIVND (reference sequence). CDR3 residues: CASRGQGGRGQPQHF.

Considering frequency, this clonotype is medium-sized. V usage is TRBV19 and J usage is TRBJ2-6; no DNA is available, so the TRBD1 call from TCRdb remains unchecked. The germline gives CDR1 LNHDA, CDR2 SQIVND (reference sequence). CDR3 length: 17 amino acids. The CDR3 region is CASSQAGTGAGANVLTF.

This chain uses TRBV27 with TRBJ2-7; TCRdb picks TRBD2, but there is no DNA to check that call. The CDR3 is 14 residues long. Germline CDR1 and CDR2: MNHEY and SMNVEV (reference sequence). The CDR3 reads CASSATSAHYEQYF.

The CDR3 loop reads CASSQDSPGRYGYTF. This chain joins TRBV4-3 and TRBJ1-2. This CDR3 is 15 amino acids long. CDR1 is LGHNA and CDR2 is YSLEER in the germline V gene.

The chain carries TRBV10-3 and TRBJ2-1; absent DNA, TCRdb's TRBD1 call cannot be checked. This CDR3 contains 14 residues. Germline V CDR1 and CDR2: ENHRY, SYGVKD. The CDR3 is CAISPGGSYNEQFF.

The chain joins TRBV10-3 to TRBJ2-4; checking the TCRdb D call of TRBD2 is not possible without DNA. The CDR3 is made up of 13 amino acids. Germline CDR1 ENHRY, CDR2 SYGVKD. The CDR3 region is CAISQRGGYIQYF.

Its frequency marks this clonotype as medium-sized. The chain recombines TRBV6-2 or TRBV6-3 with TRBJ2-1; checking the TCRdb D call of TRBD2 is not possible without DNA. Germline V gene lookup returns CDR1 MNHEY and CDR2 SVGEGT. CDR3 size: 18 residues. This CDR3 reads CASSSGTSGYHSYNEQFF.

This clonotype is identified as medium-sized from frequency. The gene calls are TRBV29-1 and TRBJ1-3. Germline values: CDR1 SQVTM, CDR2 ANQGSEA. The CDR3 extends over 11 amino acids. This chain's CDR3 is CSVLVGNTIYF. The full variable domain, with the rest looked up from reference TRBV29-1 and TRBJ1-3, is SAVISQKPSRDICQRGTSLTIQCQVDSQVTMMFWYRQQPGQSLTLIATANQGSEATYESGFVIDKFPISRPNLTFSTLTVSNMSPEDSSIYLCSVLVGNTIYFGEGSWLTVV.

By frequency, this clonotype registers large. This chain joins TRBV27 and TRBJ2-2; checking the TCRdb D call of TRBD1 is not possible without DNA. CDR3 length: 14 residues. CDR1 and CDR2 from the germline V gene are MNHEY and SMNVEV (reference sequence). CDR3 loop: CASRPRGNTGELFF.

This clonotype is labeled medium-sized based on frequency. This sequence joins TRBV6-2 or TRBV6-3 and TRBJ2-2; TCRdb names TRBD1, which stays unverified in the absence of DNA. The CDR3 spans 14 residues. The germline gives CDR1 MNHEY, CDR2 SVGEGT. CDR3: CASLGQGNTGELFF.

The genes are TRBV27 and TRBJ2-7; the TRBD2 assignment by TCRdb is unverifiable without DNA. CDR3 length equals 13 residues. Germline V gene sequence: CDR1 MNHEY, CDR2 SMNVEV (reference sequence). The CDR3 spells CASSVPGYNEQYF.

This clonotype registers medium-sized by frequency. The J gene is TRBJ1-3, the V gene TRBV19. CDR3 length: 16 amino acids. Germline V gene lookup returns CDR1 LNHDA and CDR2 SQIVND (reference sequence). CDR3 region: CASSIDPAFSGNTIYF.

The chain recombines TRBV6-5 with TRBJ2-7. The CDR3 contains 15 residues. The germline gives CDR1 MNHEY, CDR2 SVGAGI. The CDR3 reads CASSFSGFSLDEQYF.

This sequence joins TRBV15 and TRBJ1-4; without DNA, the TCRdb call of TRBD1 cannot be checked. From germline, CDR1 is LNHNV and CDR2 YYDKDF (reference sequence). CDR3 size: 16 residues. CDR3 residues: CATSSYRGRTNEKLFF.

The CDR3 region is CASSYYGTRGAEQYF. The J gene is TRBJ2-7, the V gene TRBV27; there is no DNA to check the TCRdb D call of TRBD2. The CDR3 totals 15 residues. Germline CDR1 reads MNHEY; CDR2 reads SMNVEV (reference sequence).

This chain uses TRBV19 with TRBJ1-5. CDR1 is LNHDA, CDR2 SQIVND, per germline (reference sequence). The CDR3 covers 15 residues. CDR3 residues: CASSKDDWNNQPQHF.

The chain couples TRBV6-2 or TRBV6-3 to TRBJ2-7; the TRBD2 assignment by TCRdb is unverifiable without DNA. The germline V gene encodes CDR1 MNHEY and CDR2 SVGEGT. CDR3 size: 16 residues. CDR3 sequence reads: CASSRQGGTSGYEQYF.

This clonotype counts as medium-sized by frequency. The rearrangement links TRBV19 to TRBJ2-4; TCRdb lists TRBD2, though no DNA is available to test this call. Germline-derived CDR1 and CDR2 are LNHDA and SQIVND (reference sequence). This CDR3 has 14 residues. The CDR3 region is CASTTSEGKNIQYF. Supplemented by reference TRBV19 and TRBJ2-4, the full variable domain reads DGGITQSPKYLFRKEGQNVTLSCEQNLNHDAMYWYRQDPGQGLRLIYYSQIVNDFQKGDIAEGYSVSREKKESFPLTVTSAQKNPTAFYLCASTTSEGKNIQYFGAGTRLSVL.

The V gene is TRBV27, the J gene TRBJ2-7. Germline V gene lookup returns CDR1 MNHEY and CDR2 SMNVEV (reference sequence). The CDR3 has 13 residues. CDR3 residues: CASSLANSYEQYF.

The rearrangement uses TRBV19 and TRBJ1-4; no DNA is available, so the TRBD1 call from TCRdb remains unchecked. CDR3 size: 14 residues. CDR1 and CDR2 (germline): LNHDA, SQIVND (reference sequence). The CDR3: CASSLQGTNEKLFF.

The chain is built from TRBV7-6 and TRBJ1-3; the D call from TCRdb, TRBD1, cannot be confirmed without DNA. The CDR3 contains 18 residues. The germline gives CDR1 SGHVS, CDR2 FNYEAQ. The CDR3 protein is CASSRRQGRTDSGNTIYF.